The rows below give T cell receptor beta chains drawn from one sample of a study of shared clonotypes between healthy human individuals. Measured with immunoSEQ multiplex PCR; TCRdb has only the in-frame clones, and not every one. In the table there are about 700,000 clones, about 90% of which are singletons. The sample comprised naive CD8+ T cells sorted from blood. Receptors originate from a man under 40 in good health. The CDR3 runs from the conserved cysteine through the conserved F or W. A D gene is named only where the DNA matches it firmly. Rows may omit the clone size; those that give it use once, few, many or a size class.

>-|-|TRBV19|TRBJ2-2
CASFLQDTGELFF
TGTGCCAGTTTCTTACAGGACACCGGGGAGCTGTTTTTT
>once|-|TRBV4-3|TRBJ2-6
CASSHGEGANVLTF
TGCGCCAGCAGCCACGGTGAAGGGGCCAACGTCCTGACTTTC
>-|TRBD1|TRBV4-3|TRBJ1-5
CASSPSGGDQPQHF
TGCGCCAGCAGCCCTTCAGGGGGAGATCAGCCCCAGCATTTT
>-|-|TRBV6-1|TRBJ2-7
CASSGWPSSGVEEQYF
TGTGCCAGCAGTGGGTGGCCTTCGTCAGGGGTGGAGGAGCAGTACTTC
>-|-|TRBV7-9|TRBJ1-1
CASSVGQIEAFF
TGTGCCAGCAGCGTCGGACAGATTGAAGCTTTCTTT
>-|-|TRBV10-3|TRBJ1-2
CAISVSGPVDGYTF
TGTGCCATCAGTGTCTCGGGCCCTGTGGATGGCTACACCTTC
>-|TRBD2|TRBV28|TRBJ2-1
CASSPPGLGYNEQFF
TGTGCCAGCAGCCCCCCGGGACTAGGATACAATGAGCAGTTCTTC
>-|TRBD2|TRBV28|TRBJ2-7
CASSFPMGTSGRYAYEQYF
TGTGCCAGCAGTTTTCCTATGGGGACTAGCGGGAGGTACGCCTACGAGCAGTACTTC
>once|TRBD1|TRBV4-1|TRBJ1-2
CASSHSGQGDYGYTF
TGCGCCAGCAGCCATTCCGGACAGGGTGACTATGGCTACACCTTC
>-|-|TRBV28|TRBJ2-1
CASSSLTRIPYNEQFF
TGTGCCAGCAGTTCCCTCACGAGGATCCCCTACAATGAGCAGTTCTTC
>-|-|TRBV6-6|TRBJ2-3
CASSLGGLSTDTQYF
TGTGCCAGCAGCCTGGGGGGTTTGAGCACAGATACGCAGTATTTT
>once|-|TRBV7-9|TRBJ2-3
CASSINPSARTDTQYF
TGTGCCAGCAGCATTAACCCTAGCGCCCGCACAGATACGCAGTATTTT
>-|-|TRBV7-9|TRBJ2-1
CASSLAGQGSYNEQFF
TGTGCCAGCAGCTTAGCAGGGCAGGGGAGTTACAATGAGCAGTTCTTC
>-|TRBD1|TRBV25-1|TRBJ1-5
CASSGGQNNQPQHF
TGTGCCAGCAGTGGGGGACAGAACAATCAGCCCCAGCATTTT
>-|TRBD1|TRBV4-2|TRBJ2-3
CASSQGVFGQGATDTQYF
TGTGCCAGCAGCCAAGGAGTCTTCGGACAGGGGGCAACAGATACGCAGTATTTT
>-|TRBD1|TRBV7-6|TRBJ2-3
CASSPRAGTGVTDTQYF
TGTGCCAGCAGCCCCCGAGCCGGGACAGGGGTGACAGATACGCAGTATTTT
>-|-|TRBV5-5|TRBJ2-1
CASSLGLTYNEQFF
TGTGCCAGCAGCTTGGGTCTCACCTACAATGAGCAGTTCTTC
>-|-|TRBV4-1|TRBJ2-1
CASSQATPGTGGDNEQFF
TGCGCCAGCAGCCAAGCAACCCCGGGTACAGGAGGTGACAATGAGCAGTTCTTC
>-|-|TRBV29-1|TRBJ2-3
CSAGQLSATDTQYF
TGCAGCGCAGGACAGTTGTCGGCCACAGATACGCAGTATTTT
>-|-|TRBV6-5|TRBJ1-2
CAVSGTYGYTF
TGTGCCGTCTCGGGGACCTATGGCTACACCTTC
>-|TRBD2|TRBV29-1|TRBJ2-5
CSVALREVETQYF
TGCAGCGTTGCTTTGCGGGAGGTTGAGACCCAGTACTTC
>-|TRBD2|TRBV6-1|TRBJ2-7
CASSNGLAGYEQYF
TGTGCCAGCAGTAACGGACTAGCGGGGTACGAGCAGTACTTC
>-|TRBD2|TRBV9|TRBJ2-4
CASSSQREKDIQYF
TGTGCCAGCAGCTCCCAGCGGGAGAAGGACATTCAGTACTTC
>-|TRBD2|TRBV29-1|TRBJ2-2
CSADPGTSVAGELFF
TGCAGCGCCGACCCCGGGACTAGCGTTGCCGGGGAGCTGTTTTTT
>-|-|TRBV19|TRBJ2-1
CASGRGGATYNEQFF
TGTGCCAGTGGCCGGGGCGGCGCGACCTACAATGAGCAGTTCTTC
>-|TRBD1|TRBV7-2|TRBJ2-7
CASSFGTGTSYEQYF
TGTGCCAGCAGTTTCGGGACAGGGACTTCCTACGAGCAGTACTTC
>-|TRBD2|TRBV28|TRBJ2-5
CASSLSAGAETQYF
TGTGCCAGCAGTTTGTCGGCGGGAGCGGAGACCCAGTACTTC
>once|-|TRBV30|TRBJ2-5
CASLKGGQETQYF
TGTGCCAGCCTAAAGGGGGGCCAAGAGACCCAGTACTTC
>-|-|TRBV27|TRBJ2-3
CASSVLWSGEGRTDTQYF
TGTGCCAGCAGCGTCCTTTGGTCTGGTGAGGGCCGCACAGATACGCAGTATTTT
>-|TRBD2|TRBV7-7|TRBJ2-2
CASSSRLAGGTGELFF
TGTGCCAGCAGCTCGAGACTAGCGGGAGGGACCGGGGAGCTGTTTTTT
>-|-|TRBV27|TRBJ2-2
CASSVGGTVTGELFF
TGTGCCAGCAGTGTCGGCGGGACAGTCACCGGGGAGCTGTTTTTT
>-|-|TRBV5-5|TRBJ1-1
CASSLTGYLTEAFF
TGTGCCAGCAGCTTGACAGGGTATCTAACTGAAGCTTTCTTT
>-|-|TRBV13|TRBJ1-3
CASSSDYSGNTIYF
TGTGCCAGCAGCTCGGATTACTCTGGAAACACCATATATTTT
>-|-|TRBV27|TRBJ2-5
CASSLMGGETQYF
TGTGCCAGCAGTTTAATGGGAGGAGAGACCCAGTACTTC
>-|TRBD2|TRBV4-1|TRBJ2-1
CASSQDPNAGEQFF
TGCGCCAGCAGCCAAGACCCCAATGCGGGAGAACAGTTCTTC
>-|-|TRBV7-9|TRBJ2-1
CASSFPGPNEQFF
TGTGCCAGCAGCTTCCCGGGCCCAAATGAGCAGTTCTTC
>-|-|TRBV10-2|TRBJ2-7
CASSESFDGYEQYF
TGCGCCAGCAGTGAGTCGTTCGACGGCTACGAGCAGTACTTC
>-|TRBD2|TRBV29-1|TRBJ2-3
CSVEGMTSHSTDTQYF
TGCAGCGTTGAAGGGATGACTAGCCACTCCACAGATACGCAGTATTTT
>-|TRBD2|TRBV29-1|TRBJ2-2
CSVELREGELFF
TGCAGCGTTGAACTGCGGGAGGGGGAGCTGTTTTTT
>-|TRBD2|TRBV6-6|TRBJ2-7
CASSYSTSGSEQYF
TGTGCCAGCAGTTACTCGACTAGCGGGAGCGAGCAGTACTTC
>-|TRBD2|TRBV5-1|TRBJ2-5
CASTLSWTSATQETQYF
TGCGCCAGCACCCTATCATGGACTAGCGCGACTCAAGAGACCCAGTACTTC
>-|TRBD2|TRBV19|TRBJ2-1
CASSSILTSGTNEQFF
TGTGCCAGTAGTAGCATTTTGACTAGCGGGACCAATGAGCAGTTCTTC
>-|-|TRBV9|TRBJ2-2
CASSVGAVNTGELFF
TGTGCCAGCAGCGTAGGGGCCGTAAACACCGGGGAGCTGTTTTTT
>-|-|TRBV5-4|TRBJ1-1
CASSLAWGVMFGTEAFF
TGTGCCAGCAGCTTGGCTTGGGGAGTGATGTTTGGCACTGAAGCTTTCTTT
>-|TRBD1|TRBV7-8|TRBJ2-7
CASSYGDRAYEQYF
TGTGCCAGCAGCTATGGGGACAGGGCCTACGAGCAGTACTTC
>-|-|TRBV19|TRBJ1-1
CASRRLENTEAFF
TGTGCCAGTAGAAGACTGGAGAACACTGAAGCTTTCTTT
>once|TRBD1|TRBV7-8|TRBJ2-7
CASSSGTGAGSEQYF
TGTGCCAGCAGCTCCGGGACAGGGGCTGGTAGCGAGCAGTACTTC
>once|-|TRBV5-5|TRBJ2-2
CASSLVGREDYTGELFF
TGTGCCAGCAGCTTGGTTGGTAGGGAGGATTACACCGGGGAGCTGTTTTTT
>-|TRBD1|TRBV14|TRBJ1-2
CASSTWTGRYGYTF
TGTGCCAGCAGCACCTGGACAGGACGCTATGGCTACACCTTC
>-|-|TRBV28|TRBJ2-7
CASSLVNYEQYF
TGTGCCAGCAGCCTCGTAAACTACGAGCAGTACTTC
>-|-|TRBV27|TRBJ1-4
CASSTQFFLPETNEKLFF
TGTGCCAGCAGTACACAGTTCTTTCTCCCCGAGACCAATGAAAAACTGTTTTTT
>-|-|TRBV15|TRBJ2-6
CATSRAGANVLTF
TGTGCCACCAGCAGAGCTGGGGCCAACGTCCTGACTTTC
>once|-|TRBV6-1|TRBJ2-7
CASSEGDTVYEQYF
TGTGCCAGCAGTGAAGGTGATACGGTATACGAGCAGTACTTC
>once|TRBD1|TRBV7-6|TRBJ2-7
CASSSSGTGTYEQYF
TGTGCCAGCAGCTCATCCGGGACAGGGACCTACGAGCAGTACTTC
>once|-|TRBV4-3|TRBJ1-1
CASSQGTGPTEAFF
TGCGCCAGCAGCCAGGGTACAGGGCCCACTGAAGCTTTCTTT